A selection of T cell receptor beta chains follows, all from one sample in a study of shared clonotypes between healthy human individuals. Repertoires were generated with immunoSEQ multiplex PCR, while TCRdb's copy carries only in-frame clones and drops some. Among some 1.5 million clones listed, roughly 96% were seen once. Sequenced sample: naive CD4+ T cells sorted from blood. The receptors here all came from a young man in good health. Each CDR3 is given with its conserved first and last residue. D genes are given only for firm matches. Size is stated for part of the rows, as once, few or many counts, or as a class when the clone is expanded.

D	J	V	size	length	CDR3	DNA
-	TRBJ2-3	TRBV10-3	-	13	CASGVGSTDTQYF	TGTGCCTCGGGGGTAGGATCCACAGATACGCAGTATTTT
-	TRBJ1-3	TRBV4-1	-	14	CASSQPSSGNTIYF	TGCGCCAGCAGCCAACCCAGCTCTGGAAACACCATATATTTT
-	TRBJ2-6	TRBV5-5	-	15	CASSSGGSGANVLTF	TGTGCCAGCAGCTCCGGAGGCTCTGGGGCCAACGTCCTGACTTTC
-	TRBJ2-7	TRBV6-4	-	11	CASSLGTGGYF	TGTGCCAGCAGTTTGGGGACTGGTGGTTACTTC
-	TRBJ1-5	TRBV6-5	-	16	CASSYSSSGGGQPQHF	TGTGCCAGCAGTTACTCGAGTAGCGGGGGAGGTCAGCCCCAGCATTTT
-	TRBJ2-7	TRBV28	-	12	CASSLLHSEQYF	TGTGCCAGCAGTTTACTCCACAGCGAGCAGTACTTC
-	TRBJ2-5	TRBV27	-	18	CASSHSARRGQRQETQYF	TGTGCCAGCAGTCATTCGGCTAGACGTGGGCAGAGACAAGAGACCCAGTACTTC
TRBD1	TRBJ1-1	TRBV2	once	12	CAITLTGPEAFF	TGTGCCATCACCTTGACAGGGCCTGAAGCTTTCTTT
TRBD2	TRBJ2-2	TRBV2	once	15	CASMRASGSTGELFF	TGTGCCAGCATGAGGGCTAGCGGGAGTACCGGGGAGCTGTTTTTT
-	TRBJ1-2	TRBV30	-	16	CAWQRHLTKANYGYTF	TGTGCCTGGCAACGACATTTAACCAAAGCTAACTATGGCTACACCTTC
-	TRBJ1-3	TRBV18	-	15	CASSPSKGPGNTIYF	TGTGCCAGCTCACCATCGAAGGGGCCTGGAAACACCATATATTTT
TRBD1	TRBJ2-3	TRBV7-3	-	13	CASSGQGGDTQYF	TGTGCCAGCAGCGGACAGGGAGGTGATACGCAGTATTTT
-	TRBJ2-6	TRBV2	once	15	CASSDRVGGANVLTF	TGTGCCAGCAGTGACAGGGTCGGCGGGGCCAACGTCCTGACTTTC
-	TRBJ2-1	TRBV25-1	once	14	CASSRTGDAAEQFF	TGTGCCAGCAGTCGTACGGGAGATGCGGCTGAGCAGTTCTTC
TRBD2	TRBJ2-7	TRBV2	once	15	CASSRGTSGRSEQYF	TGTGCCAGCAGCCGCGGGACTAGCGGGAGGAGCGAGCAGTACTTC
-	TRBJ2-3	TRBV6-1	-	13	CASEGLTTDTQYF	TGTGCCAGCGAGGGGCTGACCACAGATACGCAGTATTTT
TRBD1	TRBJ1-4	TRBV4-1	-	16	CASSQVPGTGFEKLFF	TGCGCCAGCAGCCAAGTGCCCGGGACAGGGTTTGAAAAACTGTTTTTT
TRBD1	TRBJ1-5	TRBV7-2	-	18	CASTSEWGTGDRNQPQHF	TGTGCCAGCACCTCCGAATGGGGAACAGGGGACCGAAATCAGCCCCAGCATTTT
-	TRBJ1-1	TRBV4-2	-	13	CASSQEVPTEAFF	TGTGCCAGCAGCCAAGAGGTCCCCACTGAAGCTTTCTTT
-	TRBJ2-3	TRBV6-1	-	14	CADGLCVLTDTQYF	TGTGCCGACGGTTTGTGCGTGTTGACAGATACGCAGTATTTT
-	TRBJ2-2	TRBV19	-	12	CASIGGTGELFF	TGTGCCAGTATTGGGGGAACCGGGGAGCTGTTTTTT
-	TRBJ2-5	TRBV7-3	-	9	CAEQETQYF	TGTGCCGAACAAGAGACCCAGTACTTC
-	TRBJ2-5	TRBV28	-	14	CASTNSDGEGTQYF	TGTGCCAGCACCAACTCGGACGGAGAAGGGACCCAGTACTTC
TRBD1	TRBJ1-1	TRBV25-1	-	13	CASSDINRGVAFF	TGTGCCAGCAGTGACATTAACAGGGGGGTAGCTTTCTTT
-	TRBJ2-5	TRBV5-1	-	13	CASSRTSRETQYF	TGCGCCAGCAGCCGCACTAGCAGGGAGACCCAGTACTTC
-	TRBJ1-4	TRBV5-1	-	15	CASSFSDRVNEKLFF	TGCGCCAGCAGCTTCTCGGACAGAGTTAATGAAAAACTGTTTTTT
-	TRBJ2-2	TRBV4-3	-	16	CASSQDVRAFTGELFF	TGCGCCAGCAGCCAAGACGTACGGGCTTTCACCGGGGAGCTGTTTTTT
-	TRBJ2-1	TRBV6-6	-	14	CASSTGLLYNEQFF	TGTGCCAGCAGCACGGGTCTACTATACAATGAGCAGTTCTTC
TRBD1	TRBJ1-1	TRBV5-1	once	16	CASSPRPTGDGTEAFF	TGCGCCAGCAGCCCACGACCGACAGGGGATGGGACTGAAGCTTTCTTT
TRBD2	TRBJ2-5	TRBV14	-	15	CASSPRWGGQETQYF	TGTGCCAGCAGCCCGCGTTGGGGGGGGCAAGAGACCCAGTACTTC
-	TRBJ1-1	TRBV18	-	16	CASSPLPGAGKLEAFF	TGTGCCAGCTCACCATTGCCTGGGGCAGGGAAACTTGAAGCTTTCTTT
-	TRBJ2-3	TRBV7-9	-	17	CASSLGRVLAATDTQYF	TGTGCCAGCAGCTTAGGGAGGGTATTAGCCGCCACAGATACGCAGTATTTT
-	TRBJ2-3	TRBV27	-	17	CASSLAPRGWGTDTQYF	TGTGCCAGCAGTTTAGCGCCCAGGGGATGGGGCACAGATACGCAGTATTTT
-	TRBJ1-2	TRBV10-3	-	13	CAISAGSNYGYTF	TGTGCCATCAGTGCGGGTAGTAACTATGGCTACACCTTC
-	TRBJ2-1	TRBV28	-	12	CASSLSGNEQFF	TGTGCCAGCAGTTTATCGGGCAATGAGCAGTTCTTC
TRBD2	TRBJ2-3	TRBV7-3	-	16	CASSPGTSGSTDTQYF	TGTGCCAGCAGCCCCGGGACTAGCGGAAGCACAGATACGCAGTATTTT
TRBD2	TRBJ2-7	TRBV10-2	once	13	CASSPGTSGRQYF	TGCGCCAGCAGTCCCGGGACTAGCGGGCGACAGTACTTC
-	TRBJ1-3	TRBV6-5	-	13	CASREAGENTIYF	TGTGCCAGCAGGGAAGCAGGGGAAAACACCATATATTTT
TRBD2	TRBJ2-7	TRBV10-3	-	12	CATRGVTYEQYF	TGTGCCACCCGGGGGGTAACCTACGAGCAGTACTTC
-	TRBJ1-1	TRBV5-4	-	14	CASSLEGANTEAFF	TGTGCCAGCAGCTTGGAGGGAGCGAACACTGAAGCTTTCTTT
TRBD1	TRBJ1-1	TRBV28	-	13	CASSRDRGTEAFF	TGTGCCAGCAGTCGGGACAGGGGCACTGAAGCTTTCTTT
-	TRBJ2-1	TRBV7-3	once	14	CASSYRGPNNEQFF	TGTGCCAGCAGCTATAGGGGACCGAACAATGAGCAGTTCTTC